This T cell receptor beta chain is drawn from a study of T cell responses to AZD1222 COVID-19 vaccine. The CDR3 sequence is 15 residues long. Germline assignment: CDR1 MGHRA and CDR2 YSYEKL. Losses at the gene ends were 5 bases for V and 10 bases for J; bases not matched to a gene: 9. The method was immunoSEQ multiplex PCR; TCRdb's version includes in-frame clones alone and lacks a portion of them. This table holds about 160,000 clones, about nine tenths found once. Study-level points and caveats: The breadth and depth of Spike-specific TCRs increased once two AZD1222 doses had been given. Clonal diversity was possibly underestimated; the donors were predominantly white British and more often female.

This clone came up once. What it recognizes is unknown. The chain joins TRBV4-1 to TRBJ1-6, with 9 bases that match TRBD1. This TCR was sampled from an adult in good health. The source material was peripheral blood, sampled on day 0 of AZD1222 vaccination. For the CDR3, the DNA is TGCGCCAGCAGCTTAGCCGGGACAGGGAGGTCACCCCTCCACTTT. Encoded protein: CASSLAGTGRSPLHF.